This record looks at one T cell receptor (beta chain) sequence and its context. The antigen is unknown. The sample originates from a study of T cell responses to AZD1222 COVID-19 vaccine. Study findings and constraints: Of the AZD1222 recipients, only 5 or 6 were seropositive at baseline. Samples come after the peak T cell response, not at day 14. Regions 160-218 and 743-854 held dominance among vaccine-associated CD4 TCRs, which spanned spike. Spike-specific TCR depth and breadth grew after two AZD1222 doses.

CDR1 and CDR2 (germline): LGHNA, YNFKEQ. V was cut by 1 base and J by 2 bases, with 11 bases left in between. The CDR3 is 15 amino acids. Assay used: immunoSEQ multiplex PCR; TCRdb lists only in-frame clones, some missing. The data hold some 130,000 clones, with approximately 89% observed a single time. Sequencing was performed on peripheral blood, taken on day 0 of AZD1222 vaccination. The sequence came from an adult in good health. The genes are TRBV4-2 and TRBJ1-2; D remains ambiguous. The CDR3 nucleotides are TGTGCCAGCAGCCAAGGTGTGACTGGGAACTATGGCTACACCTTC. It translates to CASSQGVTGNYGYTF.